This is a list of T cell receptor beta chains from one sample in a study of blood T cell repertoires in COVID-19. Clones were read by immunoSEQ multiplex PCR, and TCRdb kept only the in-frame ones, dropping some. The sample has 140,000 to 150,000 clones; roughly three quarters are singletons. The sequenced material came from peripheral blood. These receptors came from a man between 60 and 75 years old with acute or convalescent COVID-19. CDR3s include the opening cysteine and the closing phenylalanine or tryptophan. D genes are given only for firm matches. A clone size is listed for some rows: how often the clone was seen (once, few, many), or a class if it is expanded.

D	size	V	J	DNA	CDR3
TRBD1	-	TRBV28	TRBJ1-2	TGTGCCAGCAGTTTGGAGGGGGCACGGGGCTACACCTTC	CASSLEGARGYTF
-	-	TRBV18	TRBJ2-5	TGTGCCAGCTCACCACCGGCCCTAGGAGGAGGGGACCAGTACTTC	CASSPPALGGGDQYF
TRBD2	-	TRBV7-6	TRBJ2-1	TGTGCCAGCAGCTCTAGCGGGAGGGGTGAGCAGTTCTTC	CASSSSGRGEQFF
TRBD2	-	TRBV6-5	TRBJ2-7	TGTGCCAGCAGTTACTCAATAACTAGCGGGAGTGGCGAGCAGTACTTC	CASSYSITSGSGEQYF
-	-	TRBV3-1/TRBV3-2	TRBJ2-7	TGTGCCAGCAGCTTATTTAGCGGCGAGCAGTACTTC	CASSLFSGEQYF
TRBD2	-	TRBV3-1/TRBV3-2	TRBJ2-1	TGTGCCAGCAGCCAAGTGGGGAGGGCAGGGTACAATGAGCAGTTCTTC	CASSQVGRAGYNEQFF
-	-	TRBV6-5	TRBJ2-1	TGTGCCAGCAGTTACTCCGGAGGGATGTATTCCGATGAGCAGTTCTTC	CASSYSGGMYSDEQFF
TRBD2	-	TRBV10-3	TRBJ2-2	TGTGCCATCAGCGAAAGACTAGCGGAGAACACCGGGGAGCTGTTTTTT	CAISERLAENTGELFF
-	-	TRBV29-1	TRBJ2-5	TGCAGCGTTTCGGAGGGTAGAGAGACCCAGTACTTC	CSVSEGRETQYF
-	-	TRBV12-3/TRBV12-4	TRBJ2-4	TGTGCCAGCAGCTCCACCCGGAGGATTCAGTACTTC	CASSSTRRIQYF
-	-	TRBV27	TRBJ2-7	TGTGCCAGCAGACTCCTGGACACTTCCTACGAGCAGTACTTC	CASRLLDTSYEQYF
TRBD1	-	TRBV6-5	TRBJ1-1	TGTGCCACCGACAGGGGGAACACTGAAGCTTTCTTT	CATDRGNTEAFF
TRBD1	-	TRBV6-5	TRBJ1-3	TGTGCCAGCACCCGGGACAGGAACACCATATATTTT	CASTRDRNTIYF
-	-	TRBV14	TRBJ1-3	TGTGCCAGCAGCCAAGTAGGAAACACCATATATTTT	CASSQVGNTIYF
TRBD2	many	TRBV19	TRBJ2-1	TGTGCCAGTAGTATGGCGGGAGAATCCTACAATGAGCAGTTCTTC	CASSMAGESYNEQFF
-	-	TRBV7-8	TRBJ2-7	TGTGCCAGCAGCTTAGTCAGGGTACAGGACGAGCAGTACTTC	CASSLVRVQDEQYF
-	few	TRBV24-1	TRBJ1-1	TGTGCCACCAGAGGACAGATGAACACTGAAGCTTTCTTT	CATRGQMNTEAFF
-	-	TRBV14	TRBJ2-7	TGTGCCAGCAGCCAATCCGCGGGCCCAGACTCCTACGAGCAGTACTTC	CASSQSAGPDSYEQYF
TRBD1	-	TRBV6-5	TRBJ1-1	TGTGCCAGCAGCGGACAGGGAGGAGTGGGCACTGAAGCTTTCTTT	CASSGQGGVGTEAFF